The 5 T cell receptor beta chains in this list originate from one sample, sequenced in a study of blood T cell repertoires in COVID-19. Assay: immunoSEQ multiplex PCR; the TCRdb copy retains only in-frame clones and omits some. The sample gives about 320,000 clones, 70% to 90% of which show up once; less than 6% is in the top ten. Material: PBMCs or T cells enriched from blood (not recorded which). Every receptor here comes from a woman between 25 and 40 years old who had recovered from COVID-19.

The rearrangement uses TRBV19 and TRBJ1-5; D call uncertain. Germline CDR1 is LNHDA and CDR2 is SQIVND (reference sequence). This CDR3 contains 17 residues. Trimming removed 5 bases from V and 0 bases from J, with 17 bases in between. CDR3 coding DNA: TGTGCCAGTAGTCCGGGAGTAAATTTTGGTAGCAATCAGCCCCAGCATTTT. It codes for CASSPGVNFGSNQPQHF.

The chain couples TRBV6-5 to TRBJ1-1; the D is unclear. The germline CDR1 and CDR2 sequences are MNHEY and SVGAGI. CDR3 size: 13 residues. V was pared by 4 bases and J by 7 bases, with 13 bases between. CDR3 DNA: TGTGCCAGCAGTTCCCTCCCGTTTCGTGAAGCTTTCTTT. Its translation is CASSSLPFREAFF.

This clone came up once. The chain uses TRBV4-1 and TRBJ1-4; D is possibly TRBD1 (5 bases). This CDR3 has 15 amino acids. Germline V lookup: CDR1 MGHRA, CDR2 YSYEKL. V lost 4 bases and J lost 0, with 9 bases in between. CDR3 loop: CASSRDSATNEKLFF. CDR3 nucleotides: TGCGCCAGCAGCCGCGACAGTGCAACTAATGAAAAACTGTTTTTT.

The chain combines TRBV19 with TRBJ2-3, with 8 bases matching TRBD2. V was pared by 4 bases and J by 2 bases, with 5 bases of the junction left unmatched. The germline gives CDR1 LNHDA, CDR2 SQIVND (reference sequence). This CDR3 is built from 15 residues. The CDR3 DNA reads as TGTGCCAGTAGTAAACTAGCGGATTACACAGATACGCAGTATTTT. Its translation: CASSKLADYTDTQYF.

V gene TRBV6-6 combines with J gene TRBJ1-2; TRBD1 might be the D (6 bases). V dropped 9 bases and J dropped 2 bases, with 13 bases sitting between them. The CDR3 covers 13 residues. Germline loops: CDR1 MNHNY, CDR2 SVGAGI (reference sequence). CDR3 loop: CASRTEGNYGYTF. In DNA, the CDR3 is TGTGCCAGTAGGACAGAGGGCAACTATGGCTACACCTTC.